Below are 9 T cell receptor beta chains sequenced from a single sample in a study of long-term antiretroviral therapy in people with HIV. It was version v3.0 of the immunoSEQ assay that was run at survey level. TCRdb keeps only in-frame clones here, not all; method: immunoSEQ multiplex PCR. The sample records 20,000 to 25,000 clones, approximately 78% being singletons. The starting material was unsorted PBMCs, obtained 0.2 years after starting antiretroviral therapy. All receptors derive from a woman in her twenties or thirties with HIV.

This clone was seen just once. The chain has TRBV2 and TRBJ1-5, with a tentative D call TRBD1 (5 bases). The germline V and J ends were trimmed by 8 bases and 7 bases, with 18 bases remaining between them. The germline gives CDR1 SNHLY, CDR2 FYNNEI. This CDR3 region has 14 residues. CDR3 sequence (DNA): TGTGCCAGCCAGGGAGGGGTCGACGGGCAGCCCCAGCATTTT. As protein: CASQGGVDGQPQHF. Full variable domain (remainder filled in from reference TRBV2 and TRBJ1-5): EPEVTQTPSHQVTQMGQEVILRCVPISNHLYFYWYRQILGQKVEFLVSFYNNEISEKSEIFDDQFSVERPDGSNFTLKIRSTKLEDSAMYFCASQGGVDGQPQHFGDGTRLSIL.

A few counts support this clone. V and J are TRBV5-8 and TRBJ1-2; the D gene is possibly TRBD1 (5 bases). The CDR3 sequence is 14 residues long. V dropped 2 bases and J dropped 5 bases, with 13 bases sitting between them. Germline V gene lookup returns CDR1 SGHTS and CDR2 YDEGEE. CDR3 sequence: CASSLTGTPYGYTF. The CDR3 DNA reads TGTGCCAGCAGCTTAACCGGGACCCCATATGGCTACACCTTC. The full variable domain, rest sourced from reference TRBV5-8 and TRBJ1-2, is EAGVTQSPTHLIKTRGQQATLRCSPISGHTSVYWYQQALGLGLQFLLWYDEGEERNRGNFPPRFSGRQFPNYSSELNVNALELEDSALYLCASSLTGTPYGYTFGSGTRLTVV.

CDR3 protein: CASRRDRNTEAFF. CDR3 nucleotide sequence: TGTGCCAGCAGGAGAGACAGGAACACTGAAGCTTTCTTT. The V and J genes are TRBV2 and TRBJ1-1; D perhaps matches TRBD1 (5 bases). The CDR3 has 13 amino acids. Deletions cut 6 bases from V and 1 base from J, with 9 bases between. Germline V gene lookup returns CDR1 SNHLY and CDR2 FYNNEI.

J is TRBJ1-1 and V is TRBV7-2; D gene uncertain. The germline V gene has CDR1 SGHTA and CDR2 FQGNSA. CDR3 size: 15 residues. V lost 10 bases and J lost 0, with 18 bases in between. The CDR3 nucleotides read TGTGCCACCGGTACGGTAGGAGGGATGAACACTGAAGCTTTCTTT. Amino acids: CATGTVGGMNTEAFF.

The rearrangement uses TRBV14 and TRBJ1-2; 7 nucleotides align to TRBD1. Germline values: CDR1 SGHDN, CDR2 FVKESK. The CDR3 covers 17 residues. V lost 4 bases and J lost 3; bases outside the gene matches: 14. The CDR3 region is CASSPNVAGQTYYGYTF. CDR3 sequence (DNA): TGTGCCAGCAGCCCTAATGTGGCGGGACAGACCTACTATGGCTACACCTTC.

This sequence joins TRBV13 and TRBJ2-3, with D unresolved. Per the germline V gene, CDR1 is PRHDT and CDR2 is FYEKMQ (reference sequence). V was trimmed by 5 bases and J by 6 bases, leaving 9 bases between them. This CDR3 spans 12 amino acids. Here the CDR3 reads CASSGVGDTQYF. Here the CDR3 DNA reads TGTGCCAGCAGCGGGGTCGGGGATACGCAGTATTTT.

This clone was counted between two and nine times. V is TRBV19 and J is TRBJ1-2; D remains unclear. Germline V gene sequence: CDR1 LNHDA, CDR2 SQIVND (reference sequence). The CDR3 is 20 amino acids. V was pared by 7 bases and J by 4 bases, with 34 bases between. The CDR3 DNA follows: TGTGCCAGTAAGGGCCCAGGAGCCCTTCAGCGGTCTAAAGAGAGCTATGGCTACACCTTC. Translated: CASKGPGALQRSKESYGYTF.

J is TRBJ1-1 and V is TRBV6-5, with a weak D call TRBD1 (5 bases). This CDR3 has 12 amino acids. Germline V gene lookup returns CDR1 MNHEY and CDR2 SVGAGI. Trimming removed 7 bases at V and 1 base at J, with 7 bases between. The CDR3 sequence is CASTGGNTEAFF. The CDR3 DNA sequence: TGTGCCAGCACCGGGGGGAACACTGAAGCTTTCTTT.

This chain joins TRBV6-1 and TRBJ2-7; a weak D match, TRBD1 (5 bases). CDR1 and CDR2 (germline): MNHNS, SASEGT. Trimming took 8 bases from V and 2 from J, leaving 13 bases between them. The CDR3 has 13 residues. The CDR3 sequence is CASGRAGPYEQYV. The CDR3 DNA is TGTGCCAGCGGCAGGGCCGGTCCCTACGAGCAGTACGTC.